The clone carrying this TCR beta chain came up a few times. Its target is unknown. Time point of the sample: newly diagnosed GD, antithyroid drugs for less than 3 months. PBMC RNA was the source of the TCR library. Graves' disease diagnosis used American Thyroid Association guidelines. Germline V gene sequence: CDR1 SGHAT, CDR2 FQNNGV. The CDR3 totals 15 residues. Trimming removed 0 bases at V and 5 bases at J, with 11 bases between. The data stem from a study of regulatory T cells in long-lasting Graves disease. Arm-PCR of CDR3 regions and iRepertoire HTBI primers were the basis on which TCR beta libraries were built. TCRdb re-called the multiplex PCR reads through MiXCR, storing one row per CDR3 protein. The sample records around 470,000 distinct CDR3 sequences, about 14% being singletons. Broader study findings: Rather than thyroid tissue, only peripheral blood underwent study.

The sample also formed part of further work on T cells in Graves' hyperthyroidism and ophthalmopathy. That report notes: On the basis of clinical symptoms, serum thyroxine and TRAb, thyroid ultrasound and orbital computed tomography, diagnoses were made.

This receptor was identified in a woman between 45 and 60 years old with Graves disease. The chain links TRBV11-2 to TRBJ1-5, with D maybe TRBD1 (6 bases). Sample: peripheral blood mononuclear cells (PBMCs), taken at new diagnosis, from a patient treated with antithyroid drugs. As DNA, the CDR3 is TGTGCCAGCAGCTTAGATGGGACACTTCATCAGCCCCAGCATTTT. Its translation is CASSLDGTLHQPQHF.